This T cell receptor (beta chain) comes out of a study of spatial heterogeneity in lung cancer. TCRdb re-called the 5' RACE reads with MiXCR, one entry per CDR3 protein. This sample has tens of thousands of distinct CDR3 sequences, with over 9.5% found just once. The sample holds many counts of this clonotype. Specified time point: sample taken at primary tumor resection. Extraction of whole RNA from tumor, nontumor lung or frozen PBMC preceded unsorted sequencing. The CDR3 is 15 residues long. V was cut by 5 bases and J by 5 bases, with 16 bases left in between. From germline, CDR1 is MNHEY and CDR2 SVGEGT.

The source material was PBMCs, sampled at surgery. The receptor was isolated from a male donor with early-stage non-small cell lung cancer. This chain links TRBV6-2 or TRBV6-3 with TRBJ2-1; tentatively, D is TRBD2 (5 bases). The CDR3 loop reads CASSPRRELHNEQFF. For the CDR3, the DNA is TGTGCCAGCAGTCCGCGTCGGGAATTACACAATGAGCAGTTCTTC.